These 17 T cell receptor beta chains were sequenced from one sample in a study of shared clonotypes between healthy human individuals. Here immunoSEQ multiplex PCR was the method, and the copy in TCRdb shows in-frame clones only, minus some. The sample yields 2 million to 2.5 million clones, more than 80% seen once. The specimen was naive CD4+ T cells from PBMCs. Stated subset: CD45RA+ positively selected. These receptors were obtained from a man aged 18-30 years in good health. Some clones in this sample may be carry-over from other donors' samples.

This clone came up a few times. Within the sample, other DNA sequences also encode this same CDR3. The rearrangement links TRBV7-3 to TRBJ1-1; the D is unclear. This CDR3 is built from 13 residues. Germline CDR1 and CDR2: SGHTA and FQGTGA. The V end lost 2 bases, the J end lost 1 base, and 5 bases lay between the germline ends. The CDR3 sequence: CASSLEQNTEAFF. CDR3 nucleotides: TGTGCCAGCAGCTTAGAGCAGAACACTGAAGCTTTCTTT.

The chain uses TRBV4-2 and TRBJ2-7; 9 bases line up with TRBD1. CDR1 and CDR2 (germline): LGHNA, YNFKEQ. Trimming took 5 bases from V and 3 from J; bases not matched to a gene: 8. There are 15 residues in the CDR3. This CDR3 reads CASSAQYRGLYEQYF. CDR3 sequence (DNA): TGTGCCAGCAGCGCGCAGTACAGGGGGCTCTACGAGCAGTACTTC.

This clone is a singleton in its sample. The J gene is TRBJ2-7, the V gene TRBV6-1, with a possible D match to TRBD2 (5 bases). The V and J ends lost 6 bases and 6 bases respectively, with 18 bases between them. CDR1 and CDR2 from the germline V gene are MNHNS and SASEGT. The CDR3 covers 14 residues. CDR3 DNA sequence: TGTGCCAGCAGGCCGTTTCGGGGAGAAGGCGAGCAGTACTTC. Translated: CASRPFRGEGEQYF.

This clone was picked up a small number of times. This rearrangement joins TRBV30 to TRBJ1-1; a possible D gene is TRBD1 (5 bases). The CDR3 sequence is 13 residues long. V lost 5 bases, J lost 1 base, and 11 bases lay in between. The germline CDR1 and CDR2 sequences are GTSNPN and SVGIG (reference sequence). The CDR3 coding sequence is TGTGCCTGGCAAATCGACAGGAACACTGAAGCTTTCTTT. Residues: CAWQIDRNTEAFF.

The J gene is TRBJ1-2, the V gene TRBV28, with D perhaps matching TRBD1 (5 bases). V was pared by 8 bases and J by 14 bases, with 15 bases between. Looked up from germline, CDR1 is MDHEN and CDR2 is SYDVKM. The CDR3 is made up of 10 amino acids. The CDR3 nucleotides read TGTGCCAGCGGGGGTCCCAGCGTAACCTTC. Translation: CASGGPSVTF.

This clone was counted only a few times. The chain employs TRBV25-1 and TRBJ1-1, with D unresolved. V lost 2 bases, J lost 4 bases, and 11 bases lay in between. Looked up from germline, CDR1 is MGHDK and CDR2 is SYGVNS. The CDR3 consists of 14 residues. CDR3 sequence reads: CASSEPEGFTEAFF. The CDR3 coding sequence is TGTGCCAGCAGTGAACCAGAGGGATTCACTGAAGCTTTCTTT. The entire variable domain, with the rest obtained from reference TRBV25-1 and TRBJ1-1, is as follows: EADIYQTPRYLVIGTGKKITLECSQTMGHDKMYWYQQDPGMELHLIHYSYGVNSTEKGDLSSESTVSRIRTEHFPLTLESARPSHTSQYLCASSEPEGFTEAFFGQGTRLTVV.

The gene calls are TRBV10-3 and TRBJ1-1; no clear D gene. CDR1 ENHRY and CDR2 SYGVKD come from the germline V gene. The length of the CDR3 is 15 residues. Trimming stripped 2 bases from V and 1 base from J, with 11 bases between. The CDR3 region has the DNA TGTGCCATCAGTGAGGCGAGGGCCTGGAACACTGAAGCTTTCTTT. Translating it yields CAISEARAWNTEAFF.

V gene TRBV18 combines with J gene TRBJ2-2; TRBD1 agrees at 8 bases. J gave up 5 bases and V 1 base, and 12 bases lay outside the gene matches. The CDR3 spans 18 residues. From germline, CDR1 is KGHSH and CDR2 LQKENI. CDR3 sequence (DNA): TGTGCCAGCTCACCACTAGTCCCGGGGCAGGGGGCAACCGGGGAGCTGTTTTTT. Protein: CASSPLVPGQGATGELFF.

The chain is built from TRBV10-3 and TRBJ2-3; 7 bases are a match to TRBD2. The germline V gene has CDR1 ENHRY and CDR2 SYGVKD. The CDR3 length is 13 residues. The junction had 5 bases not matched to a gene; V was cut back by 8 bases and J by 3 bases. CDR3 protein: CAIRIAGTDTQYF. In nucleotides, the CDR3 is TGTGCCATCCGTATAGCGGGTACAGATACGCAGTATTTT.

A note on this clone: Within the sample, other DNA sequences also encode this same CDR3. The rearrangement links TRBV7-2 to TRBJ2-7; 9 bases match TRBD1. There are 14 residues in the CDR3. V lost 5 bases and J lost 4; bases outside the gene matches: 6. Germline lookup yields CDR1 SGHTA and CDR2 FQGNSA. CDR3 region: CASSSPGQGYEQYF. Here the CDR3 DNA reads TGTGCCAGCAGCAGTCCGGGACAGGGATACGAGCAGTACTTC. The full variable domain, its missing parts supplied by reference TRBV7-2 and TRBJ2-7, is GAGVSQSPSNKVTEKGKDVELRCDPISGHTALYWYRQSLGQGLEFLIYFQGNSAPDKSGLPSDRFSAERTGGSVSTLTIQRTQQEDSAVYLCASSSPGQGYEQYFGPGTRLTVT.

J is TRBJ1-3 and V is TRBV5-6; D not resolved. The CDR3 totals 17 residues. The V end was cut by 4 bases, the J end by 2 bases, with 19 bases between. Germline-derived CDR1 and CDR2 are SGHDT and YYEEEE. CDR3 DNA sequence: TGTGCCAGCAGCCCCCGCTGGGCAGGAGGGACTGGAAACACCATATATTTT. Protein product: CASSPRWAGGTGNTIYF.

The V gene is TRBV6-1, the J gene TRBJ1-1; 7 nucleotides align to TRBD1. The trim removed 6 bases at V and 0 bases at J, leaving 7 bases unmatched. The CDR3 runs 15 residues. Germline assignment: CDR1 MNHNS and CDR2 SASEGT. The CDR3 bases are TGTGCCAGCAGAAGACAGGGTGGGATGAACACTGAAGCTTTCTTT. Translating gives CASRRQGGMNTEAFF.

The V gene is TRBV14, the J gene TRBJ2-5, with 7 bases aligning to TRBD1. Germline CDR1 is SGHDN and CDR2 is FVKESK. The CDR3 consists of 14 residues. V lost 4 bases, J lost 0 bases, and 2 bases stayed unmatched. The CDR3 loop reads CASSRQGDQETQYF. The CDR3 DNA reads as TGTGCCAGCAGCCGACAGGGCGACCAAGAGACCCAGTACTTC.

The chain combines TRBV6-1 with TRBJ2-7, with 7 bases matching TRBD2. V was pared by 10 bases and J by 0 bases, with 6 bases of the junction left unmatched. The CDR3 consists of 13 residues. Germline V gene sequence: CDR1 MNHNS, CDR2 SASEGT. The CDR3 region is CAIGRVGSYEQYF. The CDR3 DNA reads TGTGCCATAGGGAGGGTGGGCTCCTACGAGCAGTACTTC.

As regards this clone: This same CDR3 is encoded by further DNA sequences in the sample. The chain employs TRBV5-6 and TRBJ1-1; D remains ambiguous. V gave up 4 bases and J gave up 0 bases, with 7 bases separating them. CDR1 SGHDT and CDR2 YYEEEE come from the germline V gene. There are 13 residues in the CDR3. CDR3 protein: CASSSGMNTEAFF. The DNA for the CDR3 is TGTGCCAGCAGCAGCGGGATGAACACTGAAGCTTTCTTT. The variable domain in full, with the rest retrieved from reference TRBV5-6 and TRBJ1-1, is DAGVTQSPTHLIKTRGQQVTLRCSPKSGHDTVSWYQQALGQGPQFIFQYYEEEERQRGNFPDRFSGHQFPNYSSELNVNALLLGDSALYLCASSSGMNTEAFFGQGTRLTVV.

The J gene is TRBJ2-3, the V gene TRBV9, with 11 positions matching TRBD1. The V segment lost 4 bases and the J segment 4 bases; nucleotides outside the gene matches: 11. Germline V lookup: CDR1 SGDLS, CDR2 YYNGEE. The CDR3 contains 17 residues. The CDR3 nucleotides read TGTGCCAGCAGCACTCGCCCGGGACAGGGGGTATCAGATACGCAGTATTTT. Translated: CASSTRPGQGVSDTQYF.

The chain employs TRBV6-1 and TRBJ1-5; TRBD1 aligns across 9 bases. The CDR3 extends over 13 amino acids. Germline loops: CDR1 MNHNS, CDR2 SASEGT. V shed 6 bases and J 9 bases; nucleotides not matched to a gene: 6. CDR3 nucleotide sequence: TGTGCCAGCAGCTCCGGGACAGGGAGGCCCCAGCATTTT. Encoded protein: CASSSGTGRPQHF.